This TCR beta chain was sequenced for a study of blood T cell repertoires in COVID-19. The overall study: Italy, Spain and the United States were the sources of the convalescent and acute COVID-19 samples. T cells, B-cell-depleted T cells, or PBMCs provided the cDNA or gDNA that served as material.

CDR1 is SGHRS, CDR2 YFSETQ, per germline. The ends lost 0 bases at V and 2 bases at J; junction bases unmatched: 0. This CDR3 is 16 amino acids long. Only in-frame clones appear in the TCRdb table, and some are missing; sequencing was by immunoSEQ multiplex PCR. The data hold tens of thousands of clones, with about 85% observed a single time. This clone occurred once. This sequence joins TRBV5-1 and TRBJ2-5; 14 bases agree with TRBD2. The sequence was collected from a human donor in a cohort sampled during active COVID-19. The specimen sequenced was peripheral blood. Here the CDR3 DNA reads TGCGCCAGCAGCTTGGGACTAGCGGGGGGGCAAGAGACCCAGTACTTC. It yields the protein CASSLGLAGGQETQYF.